This T cell receptor beta chain stems from a study of OX40 agonist ivuxolimab in advanced cancers. Background on the whole study: Ivuxolimab was an agonistic, fully human IgG2 monoclonal antibody directed against OX40 (CD134), a costimulatory receptor. Intravenous ivuxolimab was administered to patients every 2 weeks at six dose levels: 0.01, 0.1, 0.3, 1.5, 3 and 10 mg/kg. Of the roughly 51 patients in dose escalation, 19 had hepatocellular carcinoma, about 15 had melanoma, 9 had renal cell carcinoma and 9 had head and neck cancer. In the dose-escalation cohort, 70% to 85% of patients were male, and the mean age was roughly 60 years, with a range of roughly 23 to 85. Prior anti-PD-1, anti-PD-L1 or anti-CTLA-4 therapy was permitted, and 40% of dose-escalation patients had received checkpoint inhibitors. Partial responses occurred in three dose-escalation patients, of whom one had hepatocellular carcinoma and two had cutaneous melanoma. The point of sequencing TCRbeta in the periphery was to test whether ivuxolimab changed TCR sequence diversity and drove clonal T-cell expansion. The paper covers the monotherapy dose-escalation part of the phase I ivuxolimab trial, which included N of about 50 patients.

As to this clone: The target of this receptor is not known. Base qualities are not at hand, and no much larger clone is one base apart.

For sequencing of the TCRbeta CDR3 region, genomic DNA was extracted from the sorted cells. The immunoSEQ Assay was used to sequence the TCRbeta CDR3 regions. TCRdb stores this immuneACCESS table with in-frame sequences only. Part of the clones is absent; in the studies checked, under half of the shortfall reflects unresolved V genes, and no reason is known for the rest. In all, the sample holds over 50,000 clones, and approximately 92% of those were seen once. The ten top clones hold approximately 20% of the sample. According to the germline V gene (reference sequence), CDR1 reads GTSNPN and CDR2 reads SVGIG. V and J are trimmed by 2 bases and 8 bases, and the gene matches miss 4 bases of the junction. The CDR3 sequence holds 12 residues, the cysteine and phenylalanine included. The entry retains the CDR3 DNA only, 36 bases that are in frame from base 1. Patients with a history of autoimmune disease or receiving systemic immunosuppression were excluded from the trial. In every dose cohort, peripheral blood was drawn for TCR sequencing at baseline, cycle 4 day 1, and cycle 7 day 1. Samples came from an open-label, multicenter, first-in-human phase I dose-escalation trial of ivuxolimab. The trial enrolled adults with locally advanced or metastatic head and neck squamous cell, hepatocellular, melanoma or renal cell carcinoma. Before TCR sequencing, CD4+ T cells and CD8+ T cells from peripheral blood were sorted into separate populations.

Beyond this particular receptor, the publication reports: Clonal expansion of both CD4+ and CD8+ blood T cells was observed from baseline to week 6 at doses 0.1 to 3.0 mg/kg. Which antigens the clonally expanded peripheral T cells were specific for was not determined. On average, CD8+ T cells showed more expanded clones than CD4+ T cells after ivuxolimab. Low levels of normalized T-cell clonal expansion were also seen in some nonresponding patients. In the 0.1-3.0 mg/kg groups, partial responders were among the patients with the lowest normalized peripheral clonal expansion, particularly in CD8+ T cells.

The V gene is TRBV30 and the J gene is TRBJ1-2; TRBD1 agrees with 8 junctional bases. The sample consisted of CD4+ or CD8+ T cells sorted from blood, taken in a trial of the OX40 agonist ivuxolimab. The receptor was derived from an adult with an advanced solid tumor such as melanoma, head and neck, liver or kidney cancer. Read as DNA, the sequence is TGTGCCTGGAGTTGGACAGGGATGGGCTACACCTTC. The encoded protein is CAWSWTGMGYTF.